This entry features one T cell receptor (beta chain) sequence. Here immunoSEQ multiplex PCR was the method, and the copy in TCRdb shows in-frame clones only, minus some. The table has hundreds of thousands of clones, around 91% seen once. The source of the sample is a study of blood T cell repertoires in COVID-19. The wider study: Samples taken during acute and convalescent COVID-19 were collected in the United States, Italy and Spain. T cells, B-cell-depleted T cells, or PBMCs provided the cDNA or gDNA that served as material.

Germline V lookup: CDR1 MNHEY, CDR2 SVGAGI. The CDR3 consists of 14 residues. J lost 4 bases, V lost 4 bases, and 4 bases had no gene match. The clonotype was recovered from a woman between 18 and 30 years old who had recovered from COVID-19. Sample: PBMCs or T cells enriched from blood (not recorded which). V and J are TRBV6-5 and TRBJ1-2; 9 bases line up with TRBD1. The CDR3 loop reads CASSWDRDGYGYTF. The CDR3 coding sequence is TGTGCCAGCAGTTGGGACAGGGACGGCTATGGCTACACCTTC.